This T cell receptor (beta chain) was profiled in a study of T-cell reconstitution after alpha-beta-depleted transplantation in children. Germline values: CDR1 SGDLS, CDR2 YYNGEE. The CDR3 has 12 amino acids. Deletions cut 3 bases from V and 4 bases from J, with 6 bases between. Preparing the TCRbeta library involved the use of unique molecular identifiers. MiXCR was run by TCRdb on the PCR reads, yielding one entry per CDR3 protein. Among approximately 590,000 distinct CDR3 sequences, approximately 10% were seen once, and the ten largest hold less than 5%. This clonotype was seen a handful of times. The receptor's source is a human donor who donated a stem cell graft to a child with acute myeloid leukemia. J is TRBJ2-3 and V is TRBV9; D gene uncertain. The sample here was PBMCs from the stem cell graft donor, taken from the stem cell graft. The CDR3 sequence: CASSGMSDTQYF. Written as DNA, the CDR3 is TGTGCCAGCAGCGGAATGTCAGATACGCAGTATTTT.